This T cell receptor (beta chain) was obtained from a study of beta chain features in type 1 diabetes. This CDR3 has 15 residues. From germline, CDR1 is SGHTA and CDR2 FQGNSA. V was shortened by 0 bases and J by 5 bases, with 12 bases between the two germline ends. Reverse transcribing all isolated RNA meant expressed TCRB transcripts were sequenced. This table comes from immunoSEQ multiplex PCR, and its TCRdb copy is limited to in-frame clones, with some not included. The sample records fewer than 250,000 clones, 68% being singletons. The chain links TRBV7-2 to TRBJ2-3; D unresolved. What was sequenced was naive CD4+ T cells from blood. The receptor's source is a man aged 25-45 years in good health. The CDR3 DNA sequence: TGTGCCAGCAGCTTAGCTGGGCTAGAGGTAGATACGCAGTATTTT. Its protein is CASSLAGLEVDTQYF.